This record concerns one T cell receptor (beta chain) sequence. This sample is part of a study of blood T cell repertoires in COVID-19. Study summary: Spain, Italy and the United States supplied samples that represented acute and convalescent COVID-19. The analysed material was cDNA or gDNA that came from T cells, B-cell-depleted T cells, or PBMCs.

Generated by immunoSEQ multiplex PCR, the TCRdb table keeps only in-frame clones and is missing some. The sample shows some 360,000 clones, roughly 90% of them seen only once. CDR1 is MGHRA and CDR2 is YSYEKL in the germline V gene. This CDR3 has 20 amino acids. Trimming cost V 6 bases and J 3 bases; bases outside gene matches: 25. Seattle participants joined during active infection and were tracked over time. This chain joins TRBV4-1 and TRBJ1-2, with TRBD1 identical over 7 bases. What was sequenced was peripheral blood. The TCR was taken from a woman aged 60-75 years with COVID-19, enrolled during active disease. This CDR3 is CASRRLPSDAQDRKYYGYTF. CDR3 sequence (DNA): TGCGCCAGCAGACGACTCCCTTCGGATGCGCAGGACAGGAAATACTATGGCTACACCTTC.